One sample yielded the 20 T cell receptor beta chains listed below, sequenced in a study of T cells in Graves' hyperthyroidism and ophthalmopathy. Amplification yielded TCR beta CDR3 regions, with RNA transcripts as the source. The HTBI primer set was used in a first-round RT-PCR of the TCR CDR3. TCRdb used MiXCR to reprocess the multiplex PCR reads, holding one entry per CDR3 protein. The sample contains around 340,000 distinct CDR3 sequences, about 18% of which appear only once. The sample comprised blood. The receptors were sampled from a woman aged 45 to 65 with Graves' hyperthyroidism.

V gene TRBV7-9 combines with J gene TRBJ2-5; 11 bases are a match to TRBD1. The V segment lost 4 bases and the J segment 1 base; nucleotides outside the gene matches: 2. The CDR3 is made up of 15 amino acids. Germline V gives CDR1 SEHNR, CDR2 FQNEAQ (reference sequence). The CDR3 spells CASSWTGGPQETQYF. The CDR3, as DNA: TGTGCCAGCAGCTGGACAGGGGGCCCCCAAGAGACCCAGTACTTC.

There are many counts of this clonotype. This chain connects TRBV5-5 to TRBJ1-2; no reliable D call. The CDR3 length is 13 residues. The V gene's germline CDR1 is SGHKS and CDR2 YYEKEE (reference sequence). Trimming pared 2 bases from V and 0 bases from J, leaving 5 bases between. The CDR3 is CASSLGSNYGYTF. The CDR3 DNA sequence: TGTGCCAGCAGCTTAGGGTCTAACTATGGCTACACCTTC.

In this sample, this clonotype turned up a few times. This CDR3 reads CSARDELVDEQFF. The CDR3 DNA reads TGCAGTGCTAGAGATGAACTTGTCGATGAGCAGTTCTTC. The rearrangement links TRBV20-1 to TRBJ2-1; no definite D call. The CDR3 totals 13 residues. V lost 0 bases and J 8 bases, leaving 11 bases between the germline ends. Germline CDR1 DFQATT, CDR2 SNEGSKA (reference sequence).

This clonotype has just a few counts. This rearrangement joins TRBV7-9 to TRBJ2-2; D not resolved. From germline, CDR1 is SEHNR and CDR2 FQNEAQ (reference sequence). Trimming took off 5 bases at V and 0 bases at J, with 13 bases between the two ends. CDR3 length equals 16 residues. In DNA form, the CDR3 reads TGTGCCAGCAGCCCGACCTCTGGTTCGAACACCGGGGAGCTGTTTTTT. Translation gives CASSPTSGSNTGELFF.

The chain employs TRBV3-1 and TRBJ1-6, with D possibly being TRBD1 (5 bases). Germline CDR1 LGHDT, CDR2 YNNKEL (reference sequence). With 4 bases removed from V and 9 bases from J, the gap between germline ends came to 19 bases. The CDR3 runs to 16 residues. In nucleotides, the CDR3 is TGTGCCAGCAGCCGCGGACCTCCGGGACCTCCTTCACCCCTCCACTTT. Its translation: CASSRGPPGPPSPLHF.

V usage is TRBV9 and J usage is TRBJ2-7; D ambiguous. V shed 0 bases and J shed 3 bases, with 16 bases lying between them. This CDR3 has 16 residues. Germline CDR1 and CDR2: SGDLS and YYNGEE. This CDR3 is CASSVGSPGPNYEQYV. As DNA, the CDR3 is TGTGCCAGCAGCGTAGGCAGTCCAGGACCTAACTACGAGCAGTACGTC.

In its sample, this clonotype was seen many times. The CDR3 sequence is CSARETGGTSGYTF. The CDR3 nucleotides read TGCAGTGCTAGAGAAACAGGAGGGACTAGTGGCTACACCTTC. The V call is TRBV20-1, the J call TRBJ1-2; the D gene is possibly TRBD1 (5 bases). Germline V gene lookup returns CDR1 DFQATT and CDR2 SNEGSKA (reference sequence). The CDR3 runs to 14 residues. V lost 0 bases and J lost 7, with 15 bases in between.

This clonotype was counted only a few times. The chain joins TRBV6-5 to TRBJ2-1; TRBD2 matches 7 bases. The CDR3 sequence is 12 residues long. J lost 10 bases, V lost 2 bases, and 2 bases had no gene match. Germline loops: CDR1 MNHEY, CDR2 SVGAGI. CDR3 coding DNA: TGTGCCAGCAGTTACGAGCGGGGAGAGCAGTTCTTC. Its protein product is CASSYERGEQFF.

The gene calls are TRBV5-6 and TRBJ1-2; perhaps TRBD1 as D (5 bases). The V end lost 2 bases, the J end lost 1 base, and 9 bases lay between the germline ends. The CDR3 has 14 residues. The germline V gene has CDR1 SGHDT and CDR2 YYEEEE. The DNA of the CDR3 is TGTGCCAGCAGCTTCGTGGACATTAACTATGGCTACACCTTC. Its protein product is CASSFVDINYGYTF. Using reference TRBV5-6 and TRBJ1-2 for the parts outside the CDR3, the full variable domain is DAGVTQSPTHLIKTRGQQVTLRCSPKSGHDTVSWYQQALGQGPQFIFQYYEEEERQRGNFPDRFSGHQFPNYSSELNVNALLLGDSALYLCASSFVDINYGYTFGSGTRLTVV.

The chain links TRBV15 to TRBJ1-2, with D unresolved. V shed 0 bases and J shed 4 bases, with 9 bases lying between them. CDR3 length: 14 amino acids. The germline V gene encodes CDR1 LNHNV and CDR2 YYDKDF (reference sequence). CDR3 coding DNA: TGTGCCACCAGCAGAGACAATGCCCTCTATGGCTACACCTTC. Translating gives CATSRDNALYGYTF.

This clonotype was found many times. The CDR3 DNA reads as TGCAGTGCTAGAGTTGAATGGGACAGGGATTGGTCTGGCTACACCTTC. This encodes CSARVEWDRDWSGYTF. V is TRBV20-1 and J is TRBJ1-2; 9 bases are shared with TRBD1. Germline V gene lookup returns CDR1 DFQATT and CDR2 SNEGSKA (reference sequence). This CDR3 is 16 amino acids long. V lost 1 base, J lost 7 bases, and 13 bases stayed unmatched.

Concerning this clonotype itself: A much larger clone lies a single base off, so this may be a read error. This chain connects TRBV28 to TRBJ2-7; D may match TRBD1 or TRBD2 (5 bases each). Germline V CDR1 and CDR2: MDHEN, SYDVKM. This CDR3 has 15 residues. The ends were cut back, 6 bases at V and 0 bases at J, with 15 bases in the middle. In DNA form, the CDR3 reads TGTGCCAGCAGCTCTCGGGGCGGCAGCTCCTACGAGCAGTACTTC. The encoded protein is CASSSRGGSSYEQYF. The full variable domain, with the rest looked up from reference TRBV28 and TRBJ2-7, is DVKVTQSSRYLVKRTGEKVFLECVQDMDHENMFWYRQDPGLGLRLIYFSYDVKMKEKGDIPEGYSVSREKKERFSLILESASTNQTSMYLCASSSRGGSSYEQYFGPGTRLTVT.

This clonotype was seen more than once but under ten times. This may arise from a read error, as a much more abundant clone is one base away. This rearrangement joins TRBV5-1 to TRBJ2-1; 8 bases match TRBD2. Looked up from germline, CDR1 is SGHRS and CDR2 is YFSETQ. The CDR3 totals 14 residues. CDR3 loop: CAGSLPGGDNEQFF. In DNA form, the CDR3 reads TGCGCCGGCAGCTTGCCGGGGGGGGACAATGAGCAGTTCTTC.

Ten or more counts support this clonotype. The chain carries TRBV3-1 and TRBJ2-3; 7 bases map to TRBD2. The CDR3 loop spans 20 amino acids. Germline CDR1 is LGHDT and CDR2 is YNNKEL (reference sequence). V shed 4 bases, J shed 0 bases, and the junction held 19 bases outside the gene matches. As DNA, the CDR3 is TGTGCCAGCAGCCCTTCCCCCGGGGCGGGGGACTCCTCTAGCACAGATACGCAGTATTTT. It encodes CASSPSPGAGDSSSTDTQYF.

This clonotype was counted at least ten times. The chain is built from TRBV11-2 and TRBJ1-1; 7 positions match TRBD1. The trim removed 7 bases at V and 4 bases at J, leaving 15 bases unmatched. The CDR3 has 16 residues. Germline V CDR1 and CDR2: SGHAT, FQNNGV. CDR3 sequence reads: CASNSYADRVSTEAFF. The CDR3, as DNA: TGTGCCAGCAACTCTTATGCCGACAGGGTTAGCACTGAAGCTTTCTTT.

This clonotype was picked up many times. V usage is TRBV12-3 or TRBV12-4 and J usage is TRBJ1-1, with D unclear. The CDR3 runs to 13 residues. The V end lost 5 bases, the J end lost 0 bases, and 7 bases lay between the germline ends. The CDR3, as DNA: TGTGCCAGCAGTCTACTAATGAACACTGAAGCTTTCTTT. Encoded protein: CASSLLMNTEAFF.

A few counts support this clonotype. The chain combines TRBV12-3 or TRBV12-4 with TRBJ1-6; tentatively, D is TRBD1 (5 bases). This CDR3 is 17 amino acids long. V was cut by 8 bases and J by 3 bases, with 20 bases left in between. In DNA form, the CDR3 reads TGTGCCAGCTCACCCGGGCAGGGCACTAACTATAATTCACCCCTCCACTTT. Protein sequence: CASSPGQGTNYNSPLHF.

The chain uses TRBV27 and TRBJ2-1; TRBD2 aligns across 10 bases. Germline V gene data show CDR1 as MNHEY and CDR2 as SMNVEV (reference sequence). CDR3 length equals 15 residues. With V trimmed by 5 bases and J by 7 bases, 8 bases remained unmatched. The CDR3 nucleotides are TGTGCCAGCAGTCCCCTAGCGGGAGTTGGGAATGAGCAGTTCTTC. Amino acids: CASSPLAGVGNEQFF.

This chain connects TRBV6-1 to TRBJ2-5; D is possibly TRBD1 (5 bases). This CDR3 is built from 13 residues. V was trimmed by 6 bases and J by 4 bases, leaving 12 bases between them. From germline, CDR1 is MNHNS and CDR2 SASEGT. In nucleotides, the CDR3 is TGTGCCAGCAGAAGGTCAGGGATAGAGACCCAGTACTTC. Residues: CASRRSGIETQYF.

This clonotype was seen many times. The gene calls are TRBV6-2 or TRBV6-3 and TRBJ1-6; maybe TRBD1 (6 bases). The CDR3 contains 17 residues. Germline CDR1 is MNHEY and CDR2 is SVGEGT. V was trimmed by 4 bases and J by 6 bases, leaving 19 bases between them. CDR3 loop: CASSSGLDSLFNSPLHF. Written as DNA, the CDR3 is TGTGCCAGCAGTTCCGGCCTGGACAGTTTGTTTAATTCACCCCTCCACTTT.